These 15 T cell receptor beta chains were all obtained from the same sample, sequenced in a study of CD8 T cells in Susac syndrome. RNA totalling roughly 0.5 to 1 ug underwent reverse transcription with random hexamers. TCRdb recomputed calls from the immunoSEQ multiplex PCR reads with MiXCR, one row per CDR3 protein. The profile shows about 300,000 distinct CDR3 sequences, approximately 85% of them singletons. Input material: CD8+ T cells from PBMCs. The receptors come from a human donor with multiple sclerosis.

The rearrangement links TRBV7-2 to TRBJ2-3; 8 bases map to TRBD1. Germline lookup yields CDR1 SGHTA and CDR2 FQGNSA. The CDR3 is 14 amino acids. V gave up 7 bases and J gave up 4 bases; unmatched junction bases: 7. The CDR3 DNA follows: TGTGCCAGCACCTCTGACAGGGGCGCAGATACGCAGTATTTT. Translation gives CASTSDRGADTQYF.

V gene TRBV28 combines with J gene TRBJ2-7; 13 bases are a match to TRBD2. From germline, CDR1 is MDHEN and CDR2 SYDVKM. The CDR3 is 16 residues long. Losses at the gene ends were 3 bases for V and 2 bases for J; bases not matched to a gene: 4. The CDR3 loop is CASSLQTSGRTYEQYF. CDR3 in DNA: TGTGCCAGCAGTTTGCAGACTAGCGGGAGGACCTACGAGCAGTACTTC.

This chain uses TRBV4-3 with TRBJ2-3, with D perhaps TRBD1 (6 bases). Germline-derived CDR1 and CDR2 are LGHNA and YSLEER. The CDR3 loop spans 17 amino acids. Trimming took 0 bases from V and 2 from J, leaving 15 bases between them. The CDR3 sequence: CASSQDVGDTATDTQYF. Written as DNA, the CDR3 is TGCGCCAGCAGCCAAGATGTTGGGGACACCGCCACAGATACGCAGTATTTT.

The chain employs TRBV19 and TRBJ1-1; D gene ambiguous. The CDR3 sequence is 13 residues long. Germline CDR1 is LNHDA and CDR2 is SQIVND (reference sequence). V was cut by 2 bases and J by 1 base, with 5 bases left in between. As DNA, the CDR3 is TGTGCCAGTAGTATATTCGAGAACACTGAAGCTTTCTTT. Protein product: CASSIFENTEAFF.

V is TRBV4-3 and J is TRBJ1-2; TRBD1 is a possible D gene (6 bases). The CDR3 loop spans 15 amino acids. In germline, CDR1 is LGHNA, CDR2 YSLEER. Trimming shortened V by 3 bases and J by 3 bases, and 14 bases separated the two germline ends. The CDR3 DNA reads TGCGCCAGCAGCCACAATGGCCCAGGGGACTATGGCTACACCTTC. Residues: CASSHNGPGDYGYTF.

This rearrangement joins TRBV7-2 to TRBJ2-7, with 10 nucleotides matching TRBD1. The CDR3 runs 17 residues. The germline V gene has CDR1 SGHTA and CDR2 FQGNSA. The V and J ends lost 1 base and 0 bases, in that order; junction bases with no gene match: 6. CDR3 amino acids: CASSLGTGGLVSYEQYF. The CDR3 nucleotides read TGTGCCAGCAGCTTAGGGACAGGGGGACTCGTCTCCTACGAGCAGTACTTC.

The chain recombines TRBV11-2 with TRBJ2-2; 8 bases match TRBD1. V lost 5 bases and J lost 4; bases outside the gene matches: 9. The V gene's germline CDR1 is SGHAT and CDR2 FQNNGV. The CDR3 extends over 16 amino acids. The DNA of the CDR3 is TGTGCCAGCAGCGTAGGACAGGGTGGAGGCACCGGGGAGCTGTTTTTT. It codes for CASSVGQGGGTGELFF.

J is TRBJ2-1 and V is TRBV24-1; D uncertain. In germline, CDR1 is KGHDR, CDR2 SFDVKD. The V gene lost 6 bases and the J gene lost 1 base, with 9 bases spanning the gap. The CDR3 has 14 residues. CDR3: CATSSLSSYNEQFF. The CDR3 DNA follows: TGTGCCACCAGTTCACTATCTTCCTACAATGAGCAGTTCTTC.

V gene TRBV20-1 combines with J gene TRBJ2-7; tentatively, D is TRBD2 (5 bases). V lost 6 bases to trimming and J lost 3 bases, with 15 bases between them. Germline V gene sequence: CDR1 DFQATT, CDR2 SNEGSKA (reference sequence). The CDR3 length is 13 residues. CDR3 residues: CSARRPAGYEQYF. For the CDR3, the DNA is TGCAGTGCCAGACGGCCGGCGGGCTACGAGCAGTACTTC.

The chain carries TRBV4-3 and TRBJ1-3; D may be TRBD1 (5 bases). This CDR3 has 15 residues. V was clipped by 2 bases and J by 1 base, with 9 bases between them. The V gene's germline CDR1 is LGHNA and CDR2 YSLEER. CDR3 loop: CASSQQGSSGNTIYF. In DNA form, the CDR3 reads TGCGCCAGCAGCCAACAGGGTTCGTCTGGAAACACCATATATTTT.

The chain employs TRBV2 and TRBJ2-6; 8 bases agree with TRBD2. Germline V gene data show CDR1 as SNHLY and CDR2 as FYNNEI. The CDR3 contains 18 residues. V gave up 7 bases and J gave up 0 bases; unmatched junction bases: 11. CDR3 protein: CASTVPRSGDSGANVLTF. The CDR3 bases are TGTGCCAGCACCGTCCCCCGTAGCGGGGACTCTGGGGCCAACGTCCTGACTTTC.

J is TRBJ2-1 and V is TRBV4-3; 7 bases are shared with TRBD2. Germline V CDR1 and CDR2: LGHNA, YSLEER. The CDR3 is made up of 16 amino acids. V lost 6 bases to trimming and J lost 5 bases; unmatched junction nucleotides: 13. CDR3 nucleotides: TGCGCCAGCAGGCTTACCGGACTAGACGATAACAATGAGCAGTTCTTC. Encoded protein: CASRLTGLDDNNEQFF.

The chain uses TRBV6-2 or TRBV6-3 and TRBJ1-1; TRBD1 aligns across 9 bases. Germline loops: CDR1 MNHEY, CDR2 SVGEGT. V lost 5 bases, J lost 2 bases, and 9 bases stayed unmatched. CDR3 length: 16 residues. The DNA for the CDR3 is TGTGCCAGCAGTAGCCTTTGGGACAGGGCCAACACTGAAGCTTTCTTT. The encoded protein is CASSSLWDRANTEAFF.

On this clonotype itself: A read error may be the cause here, since a much bigger clone is one base away. V and J are TRBV27 and TRBJ1-2; D may be TRBD1 (5 bases). Germline-derived CDR1 and CDR2 are MNHEY and SMNVEV (reference sequence). This CDR3 comprises 12 residues. The V end was cut by 3 bases, the J end by 4 bases, with 6 bases between. The DNA for the CDR3 is TGTGCCAGCAGTTTCGGGGGCTATGGCTACACCTTC. Its protein product is CASSFGGYGYTF.

This clonotype was observed a handful of times. The rearrangement links TRBV4-3 to TRBJ2-2; 7 nucleotides match TRBD2. Per the germline V gene, CDR1 is LGHNA and CDR2 is YSLEER. The V segment lost 5 bases and the J segment 6 bases; nucleotides outside the gene matches: 12. This CDR3 has 16 residues. CDR3 residues: CASSVGGSPPPGELFF. For the CDR3, the DNA is TGCGCCAGCAGCGTCGGGGGGTCCCCACCTCCCGGGGAGCTGTTTTTT.